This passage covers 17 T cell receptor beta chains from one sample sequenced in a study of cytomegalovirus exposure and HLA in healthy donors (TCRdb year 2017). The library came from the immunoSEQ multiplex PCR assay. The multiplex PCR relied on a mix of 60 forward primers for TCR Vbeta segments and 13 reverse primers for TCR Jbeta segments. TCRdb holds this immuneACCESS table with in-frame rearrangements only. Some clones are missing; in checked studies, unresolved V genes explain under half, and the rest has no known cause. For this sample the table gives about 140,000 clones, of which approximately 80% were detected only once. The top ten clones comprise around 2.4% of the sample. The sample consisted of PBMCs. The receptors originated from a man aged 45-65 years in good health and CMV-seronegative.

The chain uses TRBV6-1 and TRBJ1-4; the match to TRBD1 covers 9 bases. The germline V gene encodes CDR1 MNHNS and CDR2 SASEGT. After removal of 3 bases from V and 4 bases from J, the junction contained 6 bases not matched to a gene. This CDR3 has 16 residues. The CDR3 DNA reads TGTGCCAGCAGTGACAGGACAGGGGCGGGTAATGAAAAACTGTTTTTT. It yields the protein CASSDRTGAGNEKLFF.

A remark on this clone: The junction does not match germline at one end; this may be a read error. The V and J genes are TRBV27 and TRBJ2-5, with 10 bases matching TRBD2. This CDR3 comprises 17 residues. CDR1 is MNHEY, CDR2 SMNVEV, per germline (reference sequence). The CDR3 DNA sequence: TGTGCCAGCAGTGTATCTCTAGCGGGAGTTCTCCAAGAGACCCAGTACTTC. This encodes CASSVSLAGVLQETQYF.

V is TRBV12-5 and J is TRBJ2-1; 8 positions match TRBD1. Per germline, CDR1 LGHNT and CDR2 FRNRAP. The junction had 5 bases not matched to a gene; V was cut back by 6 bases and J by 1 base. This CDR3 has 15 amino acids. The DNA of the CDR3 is TGTGCTAGTGGAGAAGACAGGGGTTCCTACAATGAGCAGTTCTTC. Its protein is CASGEDRGSYNEQFF.

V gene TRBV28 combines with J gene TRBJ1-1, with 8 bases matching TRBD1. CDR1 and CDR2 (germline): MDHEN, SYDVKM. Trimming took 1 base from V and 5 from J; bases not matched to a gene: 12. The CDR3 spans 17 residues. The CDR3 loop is CASSLYGRGREGTEAFF. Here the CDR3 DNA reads TGTGCCAGCAGTTTATACGGCAGGGGGCGAGAGGGGACTGAAGCTTTCTTT.

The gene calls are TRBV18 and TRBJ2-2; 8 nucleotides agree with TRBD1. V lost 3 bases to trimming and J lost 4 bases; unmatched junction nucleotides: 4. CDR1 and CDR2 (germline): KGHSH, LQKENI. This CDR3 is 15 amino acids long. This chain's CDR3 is CASSPATGATGELFF. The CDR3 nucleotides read TGTGCCAGCTCACCGGCGACAGGGGCCACCGGGGAGCTGTTTTTT. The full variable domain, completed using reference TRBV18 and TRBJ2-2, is NAGVMQNPRHLVRRRGQEARLRCSPMKGHSHVYWYRQLPEEGLKFMVYLQKENIIDESGMPKERFSAEFPKEGPSILRIQQVVRGDSAAYFCASSPATGATGELFFGEGSRLTVL.

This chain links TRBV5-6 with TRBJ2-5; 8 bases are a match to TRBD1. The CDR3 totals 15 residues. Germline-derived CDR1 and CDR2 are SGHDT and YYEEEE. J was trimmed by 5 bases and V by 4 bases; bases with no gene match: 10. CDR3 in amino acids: CASSQRQGLRETQYF. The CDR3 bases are TGTGCCAGCAGCCAGCGACAGGGGCTTAGGGAGACCCAGTACTTC.

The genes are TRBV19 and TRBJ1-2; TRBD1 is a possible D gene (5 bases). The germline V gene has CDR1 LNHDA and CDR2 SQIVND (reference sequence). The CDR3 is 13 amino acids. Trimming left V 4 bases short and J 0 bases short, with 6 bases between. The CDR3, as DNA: TGTGCCAGTAGTACAGGGCCTAACTATGGCTACACCTTC. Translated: CASSTGPNYGYTF.

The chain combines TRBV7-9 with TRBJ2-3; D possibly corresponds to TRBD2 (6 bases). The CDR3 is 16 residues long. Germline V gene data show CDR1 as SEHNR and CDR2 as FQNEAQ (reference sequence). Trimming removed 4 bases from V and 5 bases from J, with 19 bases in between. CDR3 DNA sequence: TGTGCCAGCAGCTCAAATTTAGCGGATTTTAAAGATACGCAGTATTTT. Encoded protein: CASSSNLADFKDTQYF. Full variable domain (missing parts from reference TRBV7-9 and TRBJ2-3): DTGVSQNPRHKITKRGQNVTFRCDPISEHNRLYWYRQTLGQGPEFLTYFQNEAQLEKSRLLSDRFSAERPKGSFSTLEIQRTEQGDSAMYLCASSSNLADFKDTQYFGPGTRLTVL.

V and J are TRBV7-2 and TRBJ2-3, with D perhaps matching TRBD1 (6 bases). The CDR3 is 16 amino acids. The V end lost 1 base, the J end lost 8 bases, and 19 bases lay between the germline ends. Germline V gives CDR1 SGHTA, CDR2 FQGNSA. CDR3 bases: TGTGCCAGCAGCTTAGGTTCTAGGGGGTCCGGAGGTACGCAGTATTTT. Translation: CASSLGSRGSGGTQYF.

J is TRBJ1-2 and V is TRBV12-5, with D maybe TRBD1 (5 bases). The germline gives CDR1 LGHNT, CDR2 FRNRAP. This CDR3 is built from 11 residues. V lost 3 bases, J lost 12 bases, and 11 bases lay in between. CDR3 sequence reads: CASGLVGAHTF. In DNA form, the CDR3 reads TGTGCTAGTGGTTTAGTAGGGGCACACACCTTC.

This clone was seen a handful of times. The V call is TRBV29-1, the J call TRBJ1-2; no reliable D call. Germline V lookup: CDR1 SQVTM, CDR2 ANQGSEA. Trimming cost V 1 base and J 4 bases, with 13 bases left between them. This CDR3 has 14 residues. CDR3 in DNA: TGCAGCGTTGAAGGTATGAGCAACTTCTATGGCTACACCTTC. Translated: CSVEGMSNFYGYTF.

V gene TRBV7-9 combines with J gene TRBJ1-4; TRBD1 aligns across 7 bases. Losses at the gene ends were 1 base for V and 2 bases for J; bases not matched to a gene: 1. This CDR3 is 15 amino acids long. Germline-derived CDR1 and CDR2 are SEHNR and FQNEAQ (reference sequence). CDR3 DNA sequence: TGTGCCAGCAGCTTAGAGACAGGGACTAATGAAAAACTGTTTTTT. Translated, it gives CASSLETGTNEKLFF.

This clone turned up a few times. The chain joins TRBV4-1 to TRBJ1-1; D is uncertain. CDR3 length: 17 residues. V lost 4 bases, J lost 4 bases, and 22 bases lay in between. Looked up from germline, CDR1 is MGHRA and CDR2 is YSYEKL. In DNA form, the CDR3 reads TGCGCCAGCAGCCCCCCCGAACCCCGGCGGGTGGGCACTGAAGCTTTCTTT. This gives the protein CASSPPEPRRVGTEAFF.

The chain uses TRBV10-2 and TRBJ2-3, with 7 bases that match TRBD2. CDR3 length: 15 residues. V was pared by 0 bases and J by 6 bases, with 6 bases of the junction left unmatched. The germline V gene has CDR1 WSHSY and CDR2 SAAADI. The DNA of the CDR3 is TGCGCCAGCAGTGAGTCGGGACTAAGGAGGGATACGCAGTATTTT. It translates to CASSESGLRRDTQYF.

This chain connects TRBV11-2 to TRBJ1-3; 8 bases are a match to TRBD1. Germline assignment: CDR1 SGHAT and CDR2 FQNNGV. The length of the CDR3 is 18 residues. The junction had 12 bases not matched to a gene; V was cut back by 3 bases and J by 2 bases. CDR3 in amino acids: CASSLGRTGQIAGNTIYF. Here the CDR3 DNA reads TGTGCCAGCAGCTTGGGCCGGACAGGGCAGATAGCTGGAAACACCATATATTTT.

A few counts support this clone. CDR3 DNA: TGTGCCAGTAGTATCAGACAGGACTATGGCTACACCTTC. It encodes CASSIRQDYGYTF. The chain combines TRBV19 with TRBJ1-2, with D possibly matching TRBD1 (6 bases). Germline V gene data show CDR1 as LNHDA and CDR2 as SQIVND (reference sequence). The ends were cut back, 3 bases at V and 3 bases at J, with 8 bases in the middle. This CDR3 spans 13 amino acids.

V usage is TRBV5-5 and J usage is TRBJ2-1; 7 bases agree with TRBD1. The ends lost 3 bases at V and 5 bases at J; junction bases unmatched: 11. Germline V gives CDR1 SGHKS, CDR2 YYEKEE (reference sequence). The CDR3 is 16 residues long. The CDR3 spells CASSSPGQLPNNEQFF. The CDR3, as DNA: TGTGCCAGCAGCTCCCCGGGACAGCTGCCCAACAATGAGCAGTTCTTC. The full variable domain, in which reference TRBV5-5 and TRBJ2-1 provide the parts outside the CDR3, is DAGVTQSPTHLIKTRGQQVTLRCSPISGHKSVSWYQQVLGQGPQFIFQYYEKEERGRGNFPDRFSARQFPNYSSELNVNALLLGDSALYLCASSSPGQLPNNEQFFGPGTRLTVL.